The present T cell receptor beta chain was sequenced within a study of blood T cell repertoires in COVID-19. Study-level background: COVID-19 samples collected from the United States, Italy and Spain covered acute and convalescent phases. T cells, B-cell-depleted T cells, or PBMCs provided the cDNA or gDNA that served as material.

Per the authors' pipeline: Amplification of reference gene primers was used by the study to estimate nucleated cell counts. The method was immunoSEQ multiplex PCR; TCRdb's version includes in-frame clones alone and lacks a portion of them. The V and J calls and clone size come from that table; D and trimming were worked out from the DNA. Here the sample spans about 140,000 clones, around 85% being singletons. The CDR3 is 13 amino acids. V was pared by 8 bases and J by 5 bases, with 15 bases between. From germline, CDR1 is SNHLY and CDR2 FYNNEI. The source is a man between 45 and 60 years old with acute or convalescent COVID-19. Specimen: peripheral blood. This chain uses TRBV2 with TRBJ1-1; D remains unclear. CDR3 amino acids: CASLERETTEAFF. In DNA form, the CDR3 reads TGTGCCAGCCTAGAGAGGGAGACGACTGAAGCTTTCTTT.